This record concerns one T cell receptor beta chain sequence. The data are from a study of T-cell reconstitution after alpha-beta-depleted transplantation in children. Per the germline V gene, CDR1 is DFQATT and CDR2 is SNEGSKA (reference sequence). The CDR3 covers 18 residues. Trimming removed 0 bases from V and 0 bases from J, with 19 bases in between. A TCRbeta library incorporating unique molecular identifiers was prepared. TCRdb used MiXCR to reprocess the PCR reads, holding one entry per CDR3 protein. The data show about 610,000 distinct CDR3 sequences, with roughly a tenth seen just once and about 4.3% held by the top ten.

V is TRBV20-1 and J is TRBJ2-3; TRBD1 or TRBD2 may be the D gene (5 bases each). Specimen: PBMCs from the stem cell graft donor, collected from the stem cell graft. This sequence was found in a human donor who donated a stem cell graft to a child with acute myeloid leukemia. The CDR3 reads CSARDSTGRPSSTDTQYF. The CDR3 bases are TGCAGTGCTAGAGATTCGACGGGACGACCCTCTAGCACAGATACGCAGTATTTT.